This is a list of T cell receptor beta chains from one sample in a study of human T cells and chemical hapten exposure. TCRdb re-analysed the RACE reads in MiXCR, keeping a single row per CDR3 protein. The sample lists around 40,000 distinct CDR3 sequences, about 12% occurring once. The specimen comprised whole blood, sampled in connection with sensitization to the hapten diphenylcyclopropenone (DPC). These receptor sequences come from a woman in her 40s with alopecia areata. Some clones in this sample may be carry-over from other donors' samples. Each CDR3 is given with its conserved first and last residue. Fields, in order: clone size, D gene, V gene, J gene, CDR3 DNA, CDR3 protein. The D gene is left open where the match is weak. Part of the rows lack a size; the others show once, few, many or a class for expanded clones.

abundance: .; d_gene: .; v_gene: TRBV27; j_gene: TRBJ2-4; CDR3nt: TGTGCCAGCAGCCACGGTACAGGCATTCAGTACTTC; CDR3aa: CASSHGTGIQYF
abundance: .; d_gene: TRBD1; v_gene: TRBV29-1; j_gene: TRBJ2-7; CDR3nt: TGCAGCGTTTGCACAGGGGGCACCGTCTCCTACGAGCAGTACTTC; CDR3aa: CSVCTGGTVSYEQYF
abundance: many; d_gene: TRBD1; v_gene: TRBV6-2/TRBV6-3; j_gene: TRBJ1-5; CDR3nt: TGTGCCAGCAGTTACTGGTACCAATACGGGACAGGGTTGGATCAGCCCCAGCATTTT; CDR3aa: CASSYWYQYGTGLDQPQHF
abundance: .; d_gene: TRBD1; v_gene: TRBV7-2; j_gene: TRBJ1-4; CDR3nt: TGTGCCAGCAGCATTGCGGGACAGACTAATGAAAAACTGTTTTTT; CDR3aa: CASSIAGQTNEKLFF
abundance: many; d_gene: TRBD2; v_gene: TRBV28; j_gene: TRBJ2-5; CDR3nt: TGTGCCAGCAGTCGCGGGGGACAAGAGACCCAGTACTTC; CDR3aa: CASSRGGQETQYF
abundance: .; d_gene: .; v_gene: TRBV29-1; j_gene: TRBJ1-5; CDR3nt: TGCAGCGTCGGGACCCGGGGAGATCAGCCCCAGCATTTT; CDR3aa: CSVGTRGDQPQHF
abundance: medium-sized; d_gene: .; v_gene: TRBV2; j_gene: TRBJ2-1; CDR3nt: TGTGCCAGCAGTGGGAGGGACCTACGATTACGGGATGAGCAGTTCTTC; CDR3aa: CASSGRDLRLRDEQFF
abundance: many; d_gene: .; v_gene: TRBV7-2; j_gene: TRBJ2-7; CDR3nt: TGTGCCAGCAGCTTACCTGGGACAATGCGGCACGAGCAGTACTTC; CDR3aa: CASSLPGTMRHEQYF
abundance: many; d_gene: TRBD2; v_gene: TRBV4-1; j_gene: TRBJ2-3; CDR3nt: TGCGCCAGCAAATTAGCGGGAACGGTCACAGATACGCAGTATTTT; CDR3aa: CASKLAGTVTDTQYF
abundance: few; d_gene: .; v_gene: TRBV5-1; j_gene: TRBJ1-1; CDR3nt: TGCGCCAGCAGCTTGGCGGAAGGCAGGGGCCCTGAAGCTTTCTTT; CDR3aa: CASSLAEGRGPEAFF
abundance: .; d_gene: .; v_gene: TRBV28; j_gene: TRBJ2-5; CDR3nt: TGTGCCAGCAGTTTTGTGGAGACCCAGAACTTC; CDR3aa: CASSFVETQNF
abundance: many; d_gene: .; v_gene: TRBV20-1; j_gene: TRBJ2-7; CDR3nt: TGCAGTGCCCCGACTAGTACCTACGAGCAGTACTTC; CDR3aa: CSAPTSTYEQYF
abundance: many; d_gene: .; v_gene: TRBV5-1; j_gene: TRBJ1-2; CDR3nt: TGCGCCAGCAGCCCGAACGGGGGCTATGGCTACACCTTC; CDR3aa: CASSPNGGYGYTF
abundance: .; d_gene: TRBD1; v_gene: TRBV11-2; j_gene: TRBJ2-1; CDR3nt: TGTGCCAGCAGCGACAGGGACAGCTACAATGAGCAGTTCTTC; CDR3aa: CASSDRDSYNEQFF
abundance: few; d_gene: TRBD1; v_gene: TRBV7-6; j_gene: TRBJ2-5; CDR3nt: TGTGCCAGCTCCGGGACAGGGGTCCCTGGGGAGACCCAGTACTTC; CDR3aa: CASSGTGVPGETQYF
abundance: few; d_gene: .; v_gene: TRBV28; j_gene: TRBJ1-1; CDR3nt: TGTGCCAGCCGAGGGGGATGGACTGAAGCTTTCTTT; CDR3aa: CASRGGWTEAFF
abundance: many; d_gene: TRBD1; v_gene: TRBV20-1; j_gene: TRBJ2-3; CDR3nt: TGCAGTGCTAGAGATTTGGGACAGGGTACAGATACGCAGTATTTT; CDR3aa: CSARDLGQGTDTQYF
abundance: many; d_gene: .; v_gene: TRBV20-1; j_gene: TRBJ2-5; CDR3nt: TGCAGTTCTCTCGGGCAGACAGGGAGGTACCAAGAGACCCAGTACTTC; CDR3aa: CSSLGQTGRYQETQYF
abundance: .; d_gene: .; v_gene: TRBV4-3; j_gene: TRBJ2-6; CDR3nt: TGCGCCAGCAGCCAATCGGCCCGGGGCGCTGGGGCCAACGTCCTGACTTTC; CDR3aa: CASSQSARGAGANVLTF
abundance: many; d_gene: .; v_gene: TRBV5-6; j_gene: TRBJ1-6; CDR3nt: TGTGCCAGCAGCTCCCAGGGAAGTAATTCACCCCTCCACTTT; CDR3aa: CASSSQGSNSPLHF
abundance: .; d_gene: .; v_gene: TRBV20-1; j_gene: TRBJ1-4; CDR3nt: TGCAGTGCTAGAAGCCAAGGGAGGTTCGAAAAACTGTTTTTT; CDR3aa: CSARSQGRFEKLFF
abundance: many; d_gene: .; v_gene: TRBV27; j_gene: TRBJ2-7; CDR3nt: TGTGCCAGCAGTTCGGCGTCCTACGAGCAGTACTTC; CDR3aa: CASSSASYEQYF
abundance: many; d_gene: .; v_gene: TRBV9; j_gene: TRBJ1-1; CDR3nt: TGTGCCAGCAGCGTGGGGGACAACACTGAAGCTTTCTTT; CDR3aa: CASSVGDNTEAFF
abundance: few; d_gene: TRBD1; v_gene: TRBV10-2; j_gene: TRBJ2-3; CDR3nt: TGCGCCACCAGGACAGGCCAGGGGCCCACAGATACGCAGTATTTT; CDR3aa: CATRTGQGPTDTQYF
abundance: many; d_gene: .; v_gene: TRBV14; j_gene: TRBJ2-2; CDR3nt: TGTGCCAGCAGCCAAACCCGAACCGGGGAGCTGTTTTTT; CDR3aa: CASSQTRTGELFF
abundance: .; d_gene: .; v_gene: TRBV20-1; j_gene: TRBJ1-1; CDR3nt: TGCAGTGCGCTCCTCGGTAGACTGAACACTGAAGCTTTCTTT; CDR3aa: CSALLGRLNTEAFF
abundance: many; d_gene: .; v_gene: TRBV28; j_gene: TRBJ1-5; CDR3nt: TGTGCCAGCATTAACGGAGGGCGTAGCAATCAGCCCCAGCATTTT; CDR3aa: CASINGGRSNQPQHF
abundance: many; d_gene: .; v_gene: TRBV5-6; j_gene: TRBJ2-3; CDR3nt: TGTGCCAGCAGCTTGGAGGGGGGAGTGAGCACAGATACGCAGTATTTT; CDR3aa: CASSLEGGVSTDTQYF
abundance: many; d_gene: .; v_gene: TRBV7-6; j_gene: TRBJ2-5; CDR3nt: TGTGCCAGCAGCTTAGCGAGGACAACAGGGAAAGAGACCCAGTACTTC; CDR3aa: CASSLARTTGKETQYF
abundance: few; d_gene: .; v_gene: TRBV29-1; j_gene: TRBJ2-2; CDR3nt: TGCAGCGGGGTGGGCGCCGGGGAGCTGTTTTTT; CDR3aa: CSGVGAGELFF
abundance: many; d_gene: .; v_gene: TRBV10-3; j_gene: TRBJ1-5; CDR3nt: TGTGCCACTCACGACCCCTCGGGAGGAGGCAATCAGCCCCAGCATTTT; CDR3aa: CATHDPSGGGNQPQHF
abundance: .; d_gene: TRBD2; v_gene: TRBV29-1; j_gene: TRBJ2-1; CDR3nt: TGCAGCGTTGAGCCAGCGGGGACCAACAATGAGCAGTTCTTC; CDR3aa: CSVEPAGTNNEQFF
abundance: many; d_gene: TRBD2; v_gene: TRBV6-6; j_gene: TRBJ2-1; CDR3nt: TGTGCCAGCAGTAACCGCGCGGGGGGTACTAGTGAGCAGTTCTTC; CDR3aa: CASSNRAGGTSEQFF
abundance: few; d_gene: .; v_gene: TRBV5-5; j_gene: TRBJ2-7; CDR3nt: TGTGCCAGCAGCTTGAAGTGGCAGGGGAACGAGCAGTACTTC; CDR3aa: CASSLKWQGNEQYF
abundance: few; d_gene: TRBD1; v_gene: TRBV5-1; j_gene: TRBJ2-3; CDR3nt: TGCGCCAGCACCCGGGACAGGGTTGCAGATACGCAGTATTTT; CDR3aa: CASTRDRVADTQYF
abundance: few; d_gene: .; v_gene: TRBV27; j_gene: TRBJ2-7; CDR3nt: TGTGCCAGCAGCTCCGGGCTCACCTACGAGCAGTACTTC; CDR3aa: CASSSGLTYEQYF
abundance: few; d_gene: .; v_gene: TRBV18; j_gene: TRBJ2-5; CDR3nt: TGTGCCAGCTCACCACCATTATTTCAAGAGACCCAGTACTTC; CDR3aa: CASSPPLFQETQYF
abundance: .; d_gene: .; v_gene: TRBV28; j_gene: TRBJ1-1; CDR3nt: TGTGCCAGCAGTTTAGGCCTAAGGAACACTGAAGCTTTCTTT; CDR3aa: CASSLGLRNTEAFF
abundance: few; d_gene: TRBD1; v_gene: TRBV10-1; j_gene: TRBJ2-5; CDR3nt: TGCGCCAGCAGTGATAGGCAGGGGGCTGCGGAGACCCAGTACTTC; CDR3aa: CASSDRQGAAETQYF
abundance: many; d_gene: .; v_gene: TRBV28; j_gene: TRBJ1-1; CDR3nt: TGTGCCAGCAGACTGAACACTGAAGCTTTCTTT; CDR3aa: CASRLNTEAFF
abundance: .; d_gene: TRBD1; v_gene: TRBV9; j_gene: TRBJ2-5; CDR3nt: TGTGCCAGCAGCAGGGACAGGGGAGAGACCCAGTACTTC; CDR3aa: CASSRDRGETQYF
abundance: many; d_gene: .; v_gene: TRBV19; j_gene: TRBJ1-2; CDR3nt: TGTGCCAGTAGTTTGGGCGGCAGGGGAAATTTCTATGGCTACACCTTC; CDR3aa: CASSLGGRGNFYGYTF
abundance: few; d_gene: .; v_gene: TRBV27; j_gene: TRBJ2-7; CDR3nt: TGTGCCAGCAGTTCCCAAGGGGAAGGGTCCTACGAGCAGTACTTC; CDR3aa: CASSSQGEGSYEQYF
abundance: many; d_gene: .; v_gene: TRBV11-2; j_gene: TRBJ1-1; CDR3nt: TGTGCCAGCAGCTTAGCCTCCTGGGCGGGTGAAGCTTTCTTT; CDR3aa: CASSLASWAGEAFF
abundance: many; d_gene: .; v_gene: TRBV6-5; j_gene: TRBJ2-5; CDR3nt: TGTGCCAGCAGTCCGGCGGGGGCGGGCGGTGAGACCCAGTACTTC; CDR3aa: CASSPAGAGGETQYF
abundance: .; d_gene: TRBD2; v_gene: TRBV4-3; j_gene: TRBJ2-3; CDR3nt: TGCGCCAGCAGCCACTCCCTAGCGGGCACAGATACGCAGTATTTT; CDR3aa: CASSHSLAGTDTQYF
abundance: .; d_gene: .; v_gene: TRBV29-1; j_gene: TRBJ2-1; CDR3nt: TGCAGCGGTGACCGTGGAGGGGCAGACAATGAGCAGTTCTTC; CDR3aa: CSGDRGGADNEQFF
abundance: .; d_gene: .; v_gene: TRBV27; j_gene: TRBJ1-1; CDR3nt: TGTGCCAGCACCCCCTCCGGGGGAATGAACACTGAAGCTTTCTTT; CDR3aa: CASTPSGGMNTEAFF
abundance: many; d_gene: .; v_gene: TRBV29-1; j_gene: TRBJ2-5; CDR3nt: TGCAGCGTTTGGGGAGGCGAAGAGACCCAGTACTTC; CDR3aa: CSVWGGEETQYF
abundance: .; d_gene: .; v_gene: TRBV5-1; j_gene: TRBJ1-5; CDR3nt: TGCGCCAGCAGCCCCCAGAACCCGAATCAGCCCCAGCATTTT; CDR3aa: CASSPQNPNQPQHF
abundance: many; d_gene: .; v_gene: TRBV20-1; j_gene: TRBJ1-3; CDR3nt: TGCAGTGCCCAGTCGGGAAACACCATATATTTT; CDR3aa: CSAQSGNTIYF
abundance: few; d_gene: .; v_gene: TRBV6-5; j_gene: TRBJ1-1; CDR3nt: TGTGCCAGCAGTTATGGGGACCTCGCCGGAGCGATGAACACTGAAGCTTTCTTT; CDR3aa: CASSYGDLAGAMNTEAFF
abundance: few; d_gene: TRBD2; v_gene: TRBV28; j_gene: TRBJ2-3; CDR3nt: TGTGCCAGCAGTGATAGCGGGAGGGCGGTTATTTTGGATACGCAGTATTTT; CDR3aa: CASSDSGRAVILDTQYF